This section outlines one T cell receptor beta chain sequence together with its context. Per the original data handling: Reference gene primer amplification in the assay estimated nucleated cell counts. Profiled with immunoSEQ multiplex PCR; TCRdb holds only in-frame clones, not every one. V, J and clone size are those of that table, while D and trimming were read from the DNA. The data hold around 250,000 clones, with approximately 86% observed a single time. This CDR3 spans 13 amino acids. V was cut by 4 bases and J by 6 bases, with 14 bases left in between. Germline-derived CDR1 and CDR2 are SGHDT and YYEEEE. This record belongs to a study of blood T cell repertoires in COVID-19. Study details: Some COVID-19 samples were acute and others convalescent; all came from the United States, Italy and Spain. The analysed material was cDNA or gDNA that came from T cells, B-cell-depleted T cells, or PBMCs.

Specimen: peripheral blood. This sequence joins TRBV5-6 and TRBJ2-7; D gene uncertain. The TCR comes from a woman between 70 and 85 years old with active or convalescent COVID-19. The CDR3 loop is CASSRDTAPEQYF. CDR3 sequence (DNA): TGTGCCAGCAGCCGCGACACGGCCCCCGAGCAGTACTTC. Together with reference TRBV5-6 and TRBJ2-7, the CDR3 gives the full variable domain: DAGVTQSPTHLIKTRGQQVTLRCSPKSGHDTVSWYQQALGQGPQFIFQYYEEEERQRGNFPDRFSGHQFPNYSSELNVNALLLGDSALYLCASSRDTAPEQYFGPGTRLTVT.